Presented here are 29 T cell receptor beta chains from one specimen sequenced in a study of blood T cell repertoires in COVID-19. Assay used: immunoSEQ multiplex PCR; TCRdb lists only in-frame clones, some missing. The sample holds fewer than 70,000 clones; roughly 85% are singletons and the top ten take around 23%. Sample: peripheral blood. These receptors came from a man between 50 and 59 years old with acute or convalescent COVID-19.

This clone was counted a single time. The chain couples TRBV7-8 to TRBJ2-2; D is uncertain. Trimming left V 3 bases short and J 0 bases short, with 17 bases between. Germline V gene data show CDR1 as SGHVS and CDR2 as FQNEAQ. This CDR3 contains 18 residues. In DNA form, the CDR3 reads TGTGCCAGCAGCTTGGAACCAGAGGAAGCTTCGAACACCGGGGAGCTGTTTTTT. This codes for CASSLEPEEASNTGELFF.

This chain links TRBV30 with TRBJ2-2; 7 bases line up with TRBD1. The germline V gene encodes CDR1 GTSNPN and CDR2 SVGIG (reference sequence). The CDR3 spans 14 residues. Trimming cost V 5 bases and J 5 bases; bases outside gene matches: 8. DNA of the CDR3: TGTGCCTGGTGGGACAGAACTAGGACCGGGGAGCTGTTTTTT. Its protein product is CAWWDRTRTGELFF.

This clone was picked up many times. The J gene is TRBJ2-3, the V gene TRBV27, with 9 bases identical to TRBD2. The trim removed 5 bases at V and 2 bases at J, leaving 5 bases unmatched. CDR1 MNHEY and CDR2 SMNVEV come from the germline V gene (reference sequence). The CDR3 contains 15 residues. CDR3 bases: TGTGCCAGCAGTCGAGCGGGGGGCCCCACAGATACGCAGTATTTT. Encoded protein: CASSRAGGPTDTQYF.

The rearrangement uses TRBV7-9 and TRBJ2-3; no clear D gene. The CDR3 runs to 15 residues. Trimming took 0 bases from V and 5 from J, leaving 12 bases between them. CDR1 SEHNR and CDR2 FQNEAQ come from the germline V gene (reference sequence). This CDR3 is CASSLARRIRDTQYF. Written as DNA, the CDR3 is TGTGCCAGCAGCTTAGCCCGGAGAATTAGAGATACGCAGTATTTT.

This clone occurred a few times. This chain links TRBV2 with TRBJ2-7; the D gene is possibly TRBD2 (6 bases). Trimming shortened V by 5 bases and J by 4 bases, and 9 bases separated the two germline ends. The length of the CDR3 is 12 residues. Germline-derived CDR1 and CDR2 are SNHLY and FYNNEI. The CDR3 reads CASSLSGYEQYV. CDR3 coding DNA: TGTGCCAGCAGTCTTAGCGGATACGAGCAGTACGTC.

This sequence joins TRBV5-1 and TRBJ2-1; TRBD1 matches 7 bases. This CDR3 is 14 amino acids long. V lost 0 bases to trimming and J lost 3 bases; unmatched junction nucleotides: 0. The germline V gene has CDR1 SGHRS and CDR2 YFSETQ. CDR3 residues: CASSLGDSYNEQFF. The CDR3 region has the DNA TGCGCCAGCAGCTTGGGGGACAGCTACAATGAGCAGTTCTTC. The full variable domain, completed using reference TRBV5-1 and TRBJ2-1, is KAGVTQTPRYLIKTRGQQVTLSCSPISGHRSVSWYQQTPGQGLQFLFEYFSETQRNKGNFPGRFSGRQFSNSRSEMNVSTLELGDSALYLCASSLGDSYNEQFFGPGTRLTVL.

The gene calls are TRBV13 and TRBJ2-6; 8 positions match TRBD1. V trimming: 4 bases; J trimming: 2 bases; junction bases outside the gene matches: 4. The germline V gene encodes CDR1 PRHDT and CDR2 FYEKMQ (reference sequence). This CDR3 region has 16 residues. This chain's CDR3 is CASSSDRGPGANVLTF. The CDR3 DNA is TGTGCCAGCAGCTCCGACAGGGGCCCTGGGGCCAACGTCCTGACTTTC.

The rearrangement uses TRBV19 and TRBJ2-3; 7 bases are shared with TRBD1. This CDR3 has 15 residues. V gave up 7 bases and J gave up 1 base; unmatched junction bases: 8. Germline CDR1 is LNHDA and CDR2 is SQIVND (reference sequence). CDR3 in DNA: TGTGCCAGTACCATCCGGGACAGCCGCACAGATACGCAGTATTTT. Encoded protein: CASTIRDSRTDTQYF.

The V and J genes are TRBV15 and TRBJ2-1; 9 nucleotides match TRBD1. The ends lost 5 bases at V and 5 bases at J; junction bases unmatched: 4. The CDR3 is made up of 14 amino acids. Germline loops: CDR1 LNHNV, CDR2 YYDKDF (reference sequence). In nucleotides, the CDR3 is TGTGCCACCAGCCGGGACAGGGCTAACAATGAGCAGTTCTTC. Protein: CATSRDRANNEQFF.

The gene calls are TRBV11-2 and TRBJ1-2; no clear D. The CDR3 runs to 15 residues. Per germline, CDR1 SGHAT and CDR2 FQNNGV. The ends were cut back, 5 bases at V and 4 bases at J, with 17 bases in the middle. The CDR3 nucleotides read TGTGCCAGCAGCCCCTTTAGGAGGGAAGTCTATGGCTACACCTTC. Residues: CASSPFRREVYGYTF.

The chain couples TRBV21-1 to TRBJ2-7; the DNA was not compared with TRBD1, the D call given in the table. TRBV21-1 is annotated as a pseudogene. The CDR3 runs to 15 residues. CDR3: CASSKGRQGNYEQYF. The CDR3 bases are TGTGCCAGCAGCAAAGGGCGACAGGGGAACTACGAGCAGTACTTC.

CDR3: CASSQKWDRPANTGELFF. CDR3 DNA: TGTGCCAGCAGCCAGAAGTGGGACAGGCCAGCGAACACCGGGGAGCTGTTTTTT. The J gene is TRBJ2-2, the V gene TRBV7-9; TRBD1 matches at 8 bases. V lost 5 bases, J lost 0 bases, and 11 bases stayed unmatched. Germline V lookup: CDR1 SEHNR, CDR2 FQNEAQ (reference sequence). The length of the CDR3 is 18 residues.

This clone was detected once. The chain is built from TRBV10-2 and TRBJ1-2; the D gene is possibly TRBD1 (5 bases). The germline gives CDR1 WSHSY, CDR2 SAAADI. This CDR3 is built from 14 residues. V was trimmed by 0 bases and J by 3 bases, leaving 8 bases between them. CDR3: CASSESLTDYGYTF. CDR3 coding DNA: TGCGCCAGCAGTGAGTCGTTGACAGACTATGGCTACACCTTC.

The rearrangement joins TRBV7-3 to TRBJ2-2; no clear D. The CDR3 runs 16 residues. V lost 2 bases, J lost 0 bases, and 10 bases lay in between. Germline V gene data show CDR1 as SGHTA and CDR2 as FQGTGA. The CDR3 region has the DNA TGTGCCAGCAGCTTATCGCATCGCGCGAACACCGGGGAGCTGTTTTTT. This encodes CASSLSHRANTGELFF.

The V and J genes are TRBV2 and TRBJ2-7; tentative D call: TRBD1 (7 bases). The V gene lost 6 bases and the J gene lost 6 bases, with 18 bases spanning the gap. From germline, CDR1 is SNHLY and CDR2 FYNNEI. CDR3 length equals 14 residues. Written as DNA, the CDR3 is TGTGCCAGCAGGATGGAGGGGGCGCGTGCCGAGCAGTACTTC. It yields the protein CASRMEGARAEQYF.

CDR3 protein: CASSYGGYNEQFF. For the CDR3, the DNA is TGTGCCAGCAGTTACGGGGGATACAATGAGCAGTTCTTC. J is TRBJ2-1 and V is TRBV7-6, with TRBD2 as a possible D gene (6 bases). The CDR3 is made up of 13 amino acids. The germline V gene has CDR1 SGHVS and CDR2 FNYEAQ. The ends were cut back, 6 bases at V and 4 bases at J, with 10 bases in the middle.

This clone was seen just once. The chain recombines TRBV9 with TRBJ2-1, with 12 nucleotides matching TRBD2. Trimming cost V 0 bases and J 7 bases; bases outside gene matches: 5. Germline assignment: CDR1 SGDLS and CDR2 YYNGEE. The CDR3 covers 16 residues. CDR3 amino acids: CASSVVASGGANEQFF. Here the CDR3 DNA reads TGTGCCAGCAGCGTAGTAGCTAGCGGGGGGGCAAATGAGCAGTTCTTC.

The CDR3, as DNA: TGTGCCAGCAGCTCGGACAGGGAGATGGCTGAAGCTTTCTTT. The encoded protein is CASSSDREMAEAFF. The chain employs TRBV11-2 and TRBJ1-1; TRBD1 matches at 8 bases. CDR1 and CDR2 (germline): SGHAT, FQNNGV. After removal of 4 bases from V and 6 bases from J, the junction contained 7 bases not matched to a gene. This CDR3 spans 14 amino acids.

The gene calls are TRBV11-2 and TRBJ2-1; 10 bases line up with TRBD2. The length of the CDR3 is 19 residues. Unmatched junction bases numbered 13, after V lost 0 bases and J lost 5 bases. Germline V lookup: CDR1 SGHAT, CDR2 FQNNGV. The CDR3 coding sequence is TGTGCCAGCAGCTTAGATCGACAGCGGGGGGGCGAGGAGAACAATGAGCAGTTCTTC. This translates into CASSLDRQRGGEENNEQFF.

V is TRBV5-5 and J is TRBJ2-5; maybe TRBD2 (6 bases). There are 15 residues in the CDR3. V was trimmed by 5 bases and J by 1 base, leaving 15 bases between them. The germline V gene encodes CDR1 SGHKS and CDR2 YYEKEE (reference sequence). The CDR3 loop is CASRVGGNSQETQYF. In nucleotides, the CDR3 is TGTGCCAGCAGGGTGGGCGGGAACAGCCAAGAGACCCAGTACTTC.

The chain is built from TRBV12-5 and TRBJ2-7; D not certain. V gave up 2 bases and J gave up 4 bases, with 6 bases separating them. The CDR3 is 12 residues long. The germline gives CDR1 LGHNT, CDR2 FRNRAP. CDR3 amino acids: CASGLSHYEQYV. The CDR3 region has the DNA TGTGCTAGTGGTTTGAGCCATTACGAGCAGTACGTC.

The genes are TRBV6-1 and TRBJ1-4; TRBD1 matches at 9 bases. After removal of 0 bases from V and 7 bases from J, the junction contained 6 bases not matched to a gene. Germline CDR1 and CDR2: MNHNS and SASEGT. The CDR3 has 16 amino acids. As DNA, the CDR3 is TGTGCCAGCAGTGAAGCGCCGAGACAGGGGGGTGAAAAACTGTTTTTT. Translating it yields CASSEAPRQGGEKLFF.

The rearrangement joins TRBV2 to TRBJ1-2, with TRBD1 matching 7 bases. CDR1 and CDR2 (germline): SNHLY, FYNNEI. CDR3 length equals 15 residues. Trimming took 4 bases from V and 8 from J; bases not matched to a gene: 13. The CDR3 protein is CASSAYRGSASGYTF. CDR3 DNA: TGTGCCAGCAGTGCTTACAGGGGCTCCGCGAGCGGCTACACCTTC. The full variable domain, rest sourced from reference TRBV2 and TRBJ1-2, is EPEVTQTPSHQVTQMGQEVILRCVPISNHLYFYWYRQILGQKVEFLVSFYNNEISEKSEIFDDQFSVERPDGSNFTLKIRSTKLEDSAMYFCASSAYRGSASGYTFGSGTRLTVV.

V usage is TRBV5-1 and J usage is TRBJ2-7; D is undetermined. Germline V gene lookup returns CDR1 SGHRS and CDR2 YFSETQ. V was clipped by 2 bases and J by 0 bases, with 9 bases between them. The length of the CDR3 is 14 residues. The CDR3 coding sequence is TGCGCCAGCAGCTTAGGTAGGAGCTCCTACGAGCAGTACTTC. Residues: CASSLGRSSYEQYF.

The V gene is TRBV18, the J gene TRBJ1-6; 9 bases agree with TRBD1. Germline trimming cut 3 bases from V and 3 bases from J; bases unmatched to any gene: 6. The CDR3 has 17 amino acids. Germline CDR1 is KGHSH and CDR2 is LQKENI. The CDR3 sequence: CASSPTGQGFYNSPLHF. In DNA, the CDR3 is TGTGCCAGCTCACCCACAGGACAGGGGTTCTATAATTCACCCCTCCACTTT.

The chain has TRBV11-2 and TRBJ2-7; perhaps TRBD2 as D (6 bases). V was shortened by 5 bases and J by 0 bases, with 14 bases between the two germline ends. The CDR3 length is 15 residues. Germline values: CDR1 SGHAT, CDR2 FQNNGV. For the CDR3, the DNA is TGTGCCAGCAGCCCTGAGTTAGCGGTCTCCTACGAGCAGTACTTC. Protein sequence: CASSPELAVSYEQYF.

This clone was seen only once. The junction departs from the called germline gene at one end, perhaps through a read error. This chain uses TRBV2 with TRBJ1-3; D uncertain. The CDR3 spans 17 residues. CDR1 is SNHLY and CDR2 is FYNNEI in the germline V gene. CDR3 DNA: TGTGCCAGCAGAGAAGGGCCTGCCTGGCACTCTGGAAACACCATATATTTT. Protein: CASREGPAWHSGNTIYF.

V gene TRBV14 combines with J gene TRBJ1-2; 7 bases are shared with TRBD1. This CDR3 spans 13 amino acids. The germline V gene has CDR1 SGHDN and CDR2 FVKESK. The V segment lost 4 bases and the J segment 5 bases; nucleotides outside the gene matches: 4. In DNA, the CDR3 is TGTGCCAGCAGCCCGTGGGACAGTTATGGCTACACCTTC. Protein sequence: CASSPWDSYGYTF.

The V call is TRBV7-3, the J call TRBJ2-2, with TRBD2 matching 9 bases. Unmatched junction bases numbered 7, after V lost 1 base and J lost 4 bases. The CDR3 has 17 amino acids. The V gene's germline CDR1 is SGHTA and CDR2 FQGTGA. DNA for the CDR3: TGTGCCAGCAGCTTAATCGCGGGGGGGCCTGGCACCGGGGAGCTGTTTTTT. It is translated as CASSLIAGGPGTGELFF.